Included here is one T cell receptor (beta chain) sequence, with context. The data were obtained in a study of response to subunit inactivated influenza vaccine. Germline V gene lookup returns CDR1 MDHEN and CDR2 SYDVKM. There are 15 residues in the CDR3. Trimming took 6 bases from V and 5 from J, leaving 16 bases between them. TCRdb used MiXCR to reprocess the RT-PCR reads, holding one entry per CDR3 protein. The table shows about 620,000 distinct CDR3 sequences, with approximately 10% occurring only once. The data were also submitted as part of a second study, on T cells expressing NK-cell markers. From that second work: Generation of TCR beta cDNA was performed by 5'RACE template switching incorporating UMIs. An anti-gamma-delta TCR antibody confined sorting to alpha-beta TCR T cells across several of the experiments. Among several donors, these clonotypes also ranked first in the CD3+CD56-NKG2C+ fraction.

The clonotype originates from a man aged 50 or older who received an inactivated influenza vaccine. The starting material was PBMCs from blood, obtained on the day of vaccination. The rearrangement uses TRBV28 and TRBJ2-2, with D possibly matching TRBD1 (6 bases). The DNA of the CDR3 is TGTGCCAGCAGGGCCGGGACACTCAATACCGGGGAGCTGTTTTTT. The encoded protein is CASRAGTLNTGELFF.